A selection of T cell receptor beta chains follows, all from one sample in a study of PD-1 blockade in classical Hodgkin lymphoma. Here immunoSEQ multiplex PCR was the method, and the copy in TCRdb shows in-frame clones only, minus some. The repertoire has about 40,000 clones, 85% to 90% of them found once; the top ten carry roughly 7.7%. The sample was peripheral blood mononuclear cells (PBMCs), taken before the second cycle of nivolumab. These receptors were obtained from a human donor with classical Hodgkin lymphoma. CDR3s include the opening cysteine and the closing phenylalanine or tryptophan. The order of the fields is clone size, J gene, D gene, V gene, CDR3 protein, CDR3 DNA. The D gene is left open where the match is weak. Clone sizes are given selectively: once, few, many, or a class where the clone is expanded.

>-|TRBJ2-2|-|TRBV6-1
CASSEALGADTGELFF
TGTGCCAGCAGTGAAGCGCTAGGGGCTGACACCGGGGAGCTGTTTTTT
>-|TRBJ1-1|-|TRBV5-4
CASAEKNTEAFF
TGTGCCAGCGCGGAGAAGAACACTGAAGCTTTCTTT
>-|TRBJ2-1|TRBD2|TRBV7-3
CASSRLAGGVDEQFF
TGTGCCAGCAGCCGATTGGCGGGAGGGGTTGATGAGCAGTTCTTC
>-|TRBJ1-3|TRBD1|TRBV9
CASSPDRVFSGNTIYF
TGTGCCAGCAGCCCAGACAGGGTTTTCTCTGGAAACACCATATATTTT
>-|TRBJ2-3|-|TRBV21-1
CASSEPGDTQYF
TGTGCCAGCAGCGAGCCTGGGGATACGCAGTATTTT
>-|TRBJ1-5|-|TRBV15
CATRGQGVWGPQHF
TGTGCCACCAGGGGACAAGGAGTTTGGGGACCCCAGCATTTT
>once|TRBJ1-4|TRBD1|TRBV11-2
CASSHGDRGSGREKLFF
TGTGCCAGCAGCCACGGGGACAGGGGGTCCGGAAGGGAAAAACTGTTTTTT
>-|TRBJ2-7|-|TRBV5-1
CASSLDRTAYEQYF
TGCGCCAGCAGCTTGGACCGTACCGCCTACGAGCAGTACTTC
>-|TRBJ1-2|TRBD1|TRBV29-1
CSVPGQGSYGYTF
TGCAGCGTCCCGGGACAGGGTAGCTATGGCTACACCTTC
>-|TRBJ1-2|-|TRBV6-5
CASSYPGIYNRYTF
TGTGCCAGCAGTTATCCAGGAATTTATAATCGCTACACCTTC
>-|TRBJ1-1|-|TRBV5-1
CASSLGGTDDTEAFF
TGCGCCAGCAGCTTGGGAGGGACGGATGACACTGAAGCTTTCTTT
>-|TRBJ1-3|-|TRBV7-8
CASSLTGRANTIYF
TGTGCCAGCAGCTTGACTGGGAGGGCTAACACCATATATTTT
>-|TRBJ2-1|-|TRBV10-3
CAISDVGSRRAYNEQFF
TGTGCCATCAGTGATGTTGGGTCCCGCCGGGCCTACAATGAGCAGTTCTTC
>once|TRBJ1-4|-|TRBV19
CASSMGGRSEKLFF
TGTGCCAGTAGTATGGGGGGGCGTAGTGAAAAACTGTTTTTT
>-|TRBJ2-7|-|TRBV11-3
CASSSSTYEQYF
TGTGCCAGCAGCAGTTCGACCTACGAGCAGTACTTC
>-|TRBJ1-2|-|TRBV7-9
CASSLDRAYGYTF
TGTGCCAGCAGCTTAGACAGGGCCTATGGCTACACCTTC
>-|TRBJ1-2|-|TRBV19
CASSNQGRANYGYTF
TGTGCCAGTAGTAACCAGGGCCGAGCTAACTATGGCTACACCTTC
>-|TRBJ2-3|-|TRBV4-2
CASSLMVGYTDTQYF
TGTGCCAGCAGTCTCATGGTGGGGTACACAGATACGCAGTATTTT
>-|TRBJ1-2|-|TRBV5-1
CASSLGQDYGYTF
TGCGCCAGCAGCTTGGGGCAGGACTATGGCTACACCTTC
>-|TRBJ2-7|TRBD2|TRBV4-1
CASSLSFSGSYEQYF
TGCGCCAGCAGCCTTTCGTTTAGCGGGAGTTACGAGCAGTACTTC
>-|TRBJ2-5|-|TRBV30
CACAPQQETQYF
TGTGCCTGCGCACCACAGCAAGAGACCCAGTACTTC
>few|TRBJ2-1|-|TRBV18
CASSPPGDNEQFF
TGTGCCAGCTCACCACCGGGCGATAATGAGCAGTTCTTC
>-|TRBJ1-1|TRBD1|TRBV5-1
CASSLGPGQGRPGFF
TGCGCCAGCAGCTTGGGTCCGGGACAGGGCCGCCCGGGTTTCTTT
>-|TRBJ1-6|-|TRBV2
CASSPTSSYNSPLHF
TGTGCCAGCAGTCCGACCAGCTCCTATAATTCACCCCTCCACTTT
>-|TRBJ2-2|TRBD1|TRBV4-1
CASSKGQQNTGELFF
TGCGCCAGCAGCAAGGGACAGCAGAACACCGGGGAGCTGTTTTTT
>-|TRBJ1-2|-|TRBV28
CASFNSRGHTF
TGTGCCAGTTTCAACTCCCGAGGCCACACCTTC
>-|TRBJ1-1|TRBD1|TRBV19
CASSPGGRGLVGEAFF
TGTGCCAGTAGTCCTGGGGGGAGGGGGCTGGTGGGTGAAGCTTTCTTT
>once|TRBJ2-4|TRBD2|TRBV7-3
CASSLYLAGGLAKNIQYF
TGTGCCAGCAGCTTATATTTAGCGGGAGGGTTAGCCAAAAACATTCAGTACTTC
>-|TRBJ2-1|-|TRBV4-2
CASSQGGGNEQFF
TGTGCCAGCAGCCAAGGTGGAGGGAATGAGCAGTTCTTC
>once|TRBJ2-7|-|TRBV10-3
CAIAGSSYEQYF
TGTGCCATCGCGGGGAGCTCCTACGAGCAGTACTTC
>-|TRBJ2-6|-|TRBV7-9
CASSLIIASGANVLTF
TGTGCCAGCAGCTTAATAATTGCCTCTGGGGCCAACGTCCTGACTTTC
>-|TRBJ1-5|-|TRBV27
CASSPGDFYQPQHF
TGTGCCAGCAGTCCAGGGGACTTTTATCAGCCCCAGCATTTT
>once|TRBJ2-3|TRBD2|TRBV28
CASSLLAGVGDTQYF
TGTGCCAGCAGTCTACTAGCGGGAGTAGGAGATACGCAGTATTTT
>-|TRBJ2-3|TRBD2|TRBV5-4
CASSSRTSGMDTQYF
TGTGCCAGCAGCTCGCGGACTAGCGGGATGGATACGCAGTATTTT
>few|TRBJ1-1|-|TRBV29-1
CSVQGGTEAFF
TGCAGCGTACAGGGCGGCACTGAAGCTTTCTTT
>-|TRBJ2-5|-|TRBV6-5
CASSYSGQETQYF
TGTGCCAGCAGTTACTCGGGACAAGAGACCCAGTACTTC
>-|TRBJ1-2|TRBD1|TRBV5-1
CASSPGTGSHGYTF
TGCGCCAGCAGCCCCGGGACAGGGAGTCATGGCTACACCTTC
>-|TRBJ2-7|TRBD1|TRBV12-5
CASGYHLYRGRMDPSYEQYF
TGTGCTAGTGGTTACCACCTCTACAGGGGGCGGATGGATCCTTCCTACGAGCAGTACTTC
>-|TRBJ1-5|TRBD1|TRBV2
CASQGTGKKGNQPQHF
TGTGCCAGCCAAGGGACAGGGAAAAAAGGCAATCAGCCCCAGCATTTT
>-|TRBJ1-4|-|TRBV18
CASSPPRGVDEKLFF
TGTGCCAGCTCACCACCGAGGGGAGTTGATGAAAAACTGTTTTTT
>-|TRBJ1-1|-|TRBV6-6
CASSPPPGAAFF
TGTGCCAGCAGTCCCCCACCAGGGGCAGCTTTCTTT
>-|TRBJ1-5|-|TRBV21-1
CASSKRAGAERGQPQHF
TGTGCCAGCAGCAAAAGGGCAGGGGCGGAGAGGGGCCAGCCCCAGCATTTT
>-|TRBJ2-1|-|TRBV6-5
CASSYSGSSYNEQFF
TGTGCCAGCAGTTACTCAGGTAGCTCCTACAATGAGCAGTTCTTC
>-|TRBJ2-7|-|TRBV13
CASSLPGRYEQYF
TGTGCCAGCAGCTTACCAGGGAGGTACGAGCAGTACTTC
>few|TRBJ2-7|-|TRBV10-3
CAISESPSGTYEQYF
TGTGCCATCAGTGAGTCACCCAGCGGAACCTACGAGCAGTACTTC
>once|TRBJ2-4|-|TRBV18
CASSQMALGAENIQYF
TGTGCCAGCTCGCAGATGGCCCTGGGGGCTGAAAACATTCAGTACTTC
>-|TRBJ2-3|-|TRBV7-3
CASSSGVTDTQYF
TGTGCCAGCAGTTCTGGGGTCACAGATACGCAGTATTTT
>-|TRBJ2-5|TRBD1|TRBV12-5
CASGFAGTEETQYF
TGTGCTAGTGGTTTTGCCGGGACAGAAGAGACCCAGTACTTC
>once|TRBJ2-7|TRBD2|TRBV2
CASSELWGGEQYF
TGTGCCAGCAGTGAACTGTGGGGGGGCGAGCAGTACTTC
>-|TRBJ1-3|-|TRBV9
CASSMKTGHSGNTIYF
TGTGCCAGCAGCATGAAGACAGGACACTCTGGAAACACCATATATTTT
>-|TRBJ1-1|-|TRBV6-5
CASSYAGSVEAFF
TGTGCCAGCAGTTACGCGGGGTCAGTTGAAGCTTTCTTT
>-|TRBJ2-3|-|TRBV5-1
CASSLGLVPTDTQYF
TGCGCCAGCAGCTTGGGTCTAGTTCCCACAGATACGCAGTATTTT
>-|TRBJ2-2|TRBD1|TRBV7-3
CASSTGTGGPRELFF
TGTGCCAGCAGCACCGGGACAGGGGGCCCCCGGGAGCTGTTTTTT
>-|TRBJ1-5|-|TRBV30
CAWSTGSNQPQHF
TGTGCCTGGAGTACAGGTAGCAATCAGCCCCAGCATTTT
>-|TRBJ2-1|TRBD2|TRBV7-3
CASSLRLADYDDNEQFF
TGTGCCAGCAGCTTACGACTAGCGGATTACGACGACAATGAGCAGTTCTTC
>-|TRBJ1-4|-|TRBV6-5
CASSYLQDEKLFF
TGTGCCAGCAGTTACTTACAGGATGAAAAACTGTTTTTT
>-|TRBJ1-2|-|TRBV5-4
CASSLEGNYGYTF
TGTGCCAGCAGCTTGGAGGGGAACTATGGCTACACCTTC
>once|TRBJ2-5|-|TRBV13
CASREGGETQYF
TGTGCCAGCCGAGAAGGGGGAGAGACCCAGTACTTC
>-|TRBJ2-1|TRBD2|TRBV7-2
CASSLEVGGGGCEQFF
TGTGCCAGCAGCTTAGAGGTAGGCGGGGGGGGCTGTGAGCAGTTCTTC